Given below is one TCR beta chain in context. Its specificity is not known. From RNA transcripts, TCR beta CDR3 regions were amplified. An initial round of RT-PCR targeting the TCR CDR3 relied on the HTBI primer set. TCRdb passed the multiplex PCR reads through MiXCR, listing each CDR3 protein once. The repertoire includes around 720,000 distinct CDR3 sequences, about 35% of them detected once, and roughly 30% sits in the top ten. The CDR3 consists of 17 residues. Trimming cost V 0 bases and J 5 bases, with 20 bases left between them. Germline V gene lookup returns CDR1 LNHNV and CDR2 YYDKDF (reference sequence). Uncontrolled infection, other autoimmune disease, pregnancy and lactation each barred patients from inclusion. The data stem from a study of T cells in Graves' hyperthyroidism and ophthalmopathy. Overall study findings and caveats: Appearing also in blood were most of the thyroid clonotypes expanded above 0.001.

This sequence originates from a middle-aged woman with Graves' hyperthyroidism. Sequencing used blood. V is TRBV15 and J is TRBJ2-7, with D perhaps TRBD2 (6 bases). CDR3 loop: CATSRDRSSVEDHEQYF. In DNA form, the CDR3 reads TGTGCCACCAGCAGAGATCGGTCTAGCGTTGAAGACCACGAGCAGTACTTC.